Listed here are 4 T cell receptor beta chains from one sample, sequenced in a study of blood T cell repertoires in COVID-19. Only in-frame clones appear in the TCRdb table, and some are missing; sequencing was by immunoSEQ multiplex PCR. The sample holds 150,000 to 180,000 clones, about 83% seen once. The specimen was peripheral blood. The receptors stem from an older woman with COVID-19, enrolled during active disease.

The chain has TRBV9 and TRBJ1-3, with D possibly TRBD1 on 5 matching bases. Trimming took off 0 bases at V and 0 bases at J, with 7 bases between the two ends. The germline V gene has CDR1 SGDLS and CDR2 YYNGEE. The CDR3 loop spans 15 amino acids. DNA for the CDR3: TGTGCCAGCAGCGTAGGACAGATCTCTGGAAACACCATATATTTT. It codes for CASSVGQISGNTIYF.

V and J are TRBV7-3 and TRBJ2-2, with TRBD2 matching over 7 bases. The CDR3 spans 14 residues. V lost 5 bases, J lost 3 bases, and 3 bases stayed unmatched. Germline lookup yields CDR1 SGHTA and CDR2 FQGTGA. The CDR3 nucleotides are TGTGCCAGCAGCCCCCGGGGGGACACCGGGGAGCTGTTTTTT. Residues: CASSPRGDTGELFF.

The chain couples TRBV12-3 or TRBV12-4 to TRBJ1-2; 7 bases are shared with TRBD1. The CDR3 length is 13 residues. V dropped 3 bases and J dropped 6; count of bases not matched to a gene: 4. The CDR3 coding sequence is TGTGCCAGCAGTTTTACAGGGGTGGATGGCTACACCTTC. The encoded protein is CASSFTGVDGYTF.

This sequence joins TRBV6-1 and TRBJ1-2, with D maybe TRBD1 (6 bases). V lost 3 bases, J lost 4 bases, and 21 bases lay in between. This CDR3 has 17 amino acids. Germline V lookup: CDR1 MNHNS, CDR2 SASEGT. CDR3 in DNA: TGTGCCAGCAGTGACCCGGGACAACCACCCTACGGCTATGGCTACACCTTC. Translated: CASSDPGQPPYGYGYTF.